This TCR beta chain is drawn from a study of T cell responses to AZD1222 COVID-19 vaccine. The germline CDR1 and CDR2 sequences are SNHLY and FYNNEI. V was shortened by 10 bases and J by 4 bases, with 19 bases between the two germline ends. This CDR3 spans 15 amino acids. The assay was immunoSEQ multiplex PCR, and TCRdb's table has in-frame clones only and misses some. The table includes roughly 200,000 clones, around 90% detected once. This sequence joins TRBV2 and TRBJ2-2, with D possibly called TRBD1 or TRBD2 (7 bases each). This TCR was recovered from an adult who received the MenACWY meningococcal vaccine as a control. The sequences come from peripheral blood, collected 28 days after the second dose of the MenACWY control vaccine. CDR3 amino acids: CATGGGLRTTGELFF. CDR3 nucleotide sequence: TGTGCCACAGGGGGGGGACTTCGAACCACCGGGGAGCTGTTTTTT.